The 21 T cell receptor beta chains below come from one sample, sequenced in a study of blood T cell repertoires in COVID-19. Assay used: immunoSEQ multiplex PCR; TCRdb lists only in-frame clones, some missing. The data contain 380,000 or so clones, 80% to 90% of them seen just once; the ten biggest clones take up 1% to 1.5%. The sequencing sample was made of peripheral blood. The receptors shown here come from a middle-aged man with acute or convalescent COVID-19.

On this clone itself: Other DNA sequences in the sample encode the same CDR3. V is TRBV9 and J is TRBJ1-1; D is ambiguous. With 0 bases removed from V and 4 bases from J, the gap between germline ends came to 7 bases. This CDR3 comprises 13 residues. Germline V gives CDR1 SGDLS, CDR2 YYNGEE. CDR3 in DNA: TGTGCCAGCAGCGTAGGCGGGCGCACTGAAGCTTTCTTT. Protein product: CASSVGGRTEAFF.

V gene TRBV12-3 or TRBV12-4 combines with J gene TRBJ1-6; TRBD1 is a possible D gene (5 bases). This CDR3 spans 13 amino acids. V lost 2 bases, J lost 9 bases, and 8 bases lay in between. CDR3 sequence reads: CASSLSGGSPLHF. CDR3 DNA sequence: TGTGCCAGCAGTTTATCGGGGGGTTCACCCCTCCACTTT.

The rearrangement joins TRBV19 to TRBJ1-1; 8 nucleotides match TRBD1. Germline V gene sequence: CDR1 LNHDA, CDR2 SQIVND (reference sequence). The V segment lost 8 bases and the J segment 5 bases; nucleotides outside the gene matches: 10. The CDR3 loop spans 14 amino acids. The CDR3 nucleotides read TGTGCCAGTTTTGCCGGACAGGGATGGACTGAAGCTTTCTTT. Amino acids: CASFAGQGWTEAFF.

This clone came up a few times. CDR3 nucleotides: TGTGCCAGCAGTCGGGACAGCGCGAACACCGGGGAGCTGTTTTTT. Its translation is CASSRDSANTGELFF. This chain uses TRBV2 with TRBJ2-2; 7 bases are shared with TRBD1. The CDR3 consists of 15 residues. Losses at the gene ends were 5 bases for V and 0 bases for J; bases not matched to a gene: 3. Germline V lookup: CDR1 SNHLY, CDR2 FYNNEI.

The rearrangement uses TRBV7-8 and TRBJ1-1; no clear D. The CDR3 sequence is 14 residues long. Trimming removed 5 bases at V and 3 bases at J, with 13 bases between. Germline assignment: CDR1 SGHVS and CDR2 FQNEAQ. This CDR3 reads CASSTLGVYTEAFF. CDR3 DNA sequence: TGTGCCAGCAGCACTCTCGGGGTTTACACTGAAGCTTTCTTT.

The V and J genes are TRBV19 and TRBJ1-2, with 7 bases matching TRBD1. There are 15 residues in the CDR3. V dropped 3 bases and J dropped 6; count of bases not matched to a gene: 10. CDR1 LNHDA and CDR2 SQIVND come from the germline V gene (reference sequence). Here the CDR3 reads CASSIGTELGHGYTF. The CDR3 coding sequence is TGTGCCAGTAGTATTGGGACAGAACTTGGCCATGGCTACACCTTC.

This clone has a single count. Distinct nucleotide sequences in the sample also encode this CDR3. The chain uses TRBV5-1 and TRBJ2-7, with 11 positions matching TRBD2. V lost 4 bases to trimming and J lost 4 bases; unmatched junction nucleotides: 7. This CDR3 spans 15 amino acids. CDR1 is SGHRS, CDR2 YFSETQ, per germline. CDR3 bases: TGCGCCAGCAGCGAAACTAGCGGGAGCTCATACGAGCAGTACTTC. It codes for CASSETSGSSYEQYF.

The chain has TRBV5-1 and TRBJ1-2; D is undetermined. The CDR3 length is 13 residues. Germline lookup yields CDR1 SGHRS and CDR2 YFSETQ. Trimming cost V 0 bases and J 8 bases, with 11 bases left between them. The CDR3 DNA is TGCGCCAGCAGCTTGGTGGCATCGGGAGGCTACACCTTC. Residues: CASSLVASGGYTF.

In this sample, this clone turned up once. V usage is TRBV14 and J usage is TRBJ2-5; D uncertain. Germline V gene lookup returns CDR1 SGHDN and CDR2 FVKESK. Trimming took 0 bases from V and 5 from J, leaving 7 bases between them. The CDR3 covers 13 residues. Here the CDR3 DNA reads TGTGCCAGCAGCCAAGATCTGGAGGAGACCCAGTACTTC. It codes for CASSQDLEETQYF.

V usage is TRBV2 and J usage is TRBJ2-2; weak D call: TRBD1 (6 bases). Germline CDR1 is SNHLY and CDR2 is FYNNEI. The V and J ends lost 7 bases and 2 bases respectively, with 11 bases between them. The CDR3 runs to 14 residues. CDR3 nucleotides: TGTGCCAGCACTCCGGGACATAACACCGGGGAGCTGTTTTTT. Translating it yields CASTPGHNTGELFF.

The rearrangement links TRBV29-1 to TRBJ1-1, with a tentative D call TRBD1 (5 bases). Germline V gene sequence: CDR1 SQVTM, CDR2 ANQGSEA. CDR3 length equals 13 residues. V dropped 1 base and J dropped 3 bases, with 9 bases sitting between them. The CDR3 is CSVEGRVHTEAFF. CDR3 DNA sequence: TGCAGCGTTGAAGGCAGGGTACACACTGAAGCTTTCTTT.

This chain links TRBV10-2 with TRBJ2-5; tentative D call: TRBD2 (6 bases). Trimming took 8 bases from V and 4 from J, leaving 20 bases between them. The CDR3 has 15 amino acids. CDR1 is WSHSY, CDR2 SAAADI, per germline. CDR3 protein: CASGRRRGLLETQYF. The CDR3 nucleotides are TGCGCCAGCGGGCGGCGGAGGGGTCTGTTAGAGACCCAGTACTTC.

The chain couples TRBV2 to TRBJ1-1; a weak D match, TRBD1 (6 bases). V was shortened by 5 bases and J by 6 bases, with 22 bases between the two germline ends. This CDR3 is built from 16 residues. In germline, CDR1 is SNHLY, CDR2 FYNNEI. DNA of the CDR3: TGTGCCAGCAGTATGATAACGAGGGGGATGAGCCCTGAAGCTTTCTTT. Protein sequence: CASSMITRGMSPEAFF.

The J gene is TRBJ1-1, the V gene TRBV18, with a possible D match to TRBD1 (5 bases). Looked up from germline, CDR1 is KGHSH and CDR2 is LQKENI. The V end was cut by 5 bases, the J end by 1 base, with 17 bases between. The CDR3 totals 16 residues. The CDR3 sequence is CASSAYGGGANTEAFF. CDR3 nucleotide sequence: TGTGCCAGCTCAGCCTACGGTGGAGGGGCGAACACTGAAGCTTTCTTT.

The rearrangement uses TRBV18 and TRBJ2-7; 7 bases agree with TRBD1. This CDR3 spans 13 amino acids. The ends lost 5 bases at V and 5 bases at J; junction bases unmatched: 6. Germline V gives CDR1 KGHSH, CDR2 LQKENI. The CDR3 here is CASSSGTVDEQYF. CDR3 DNA: TGTGCCAGCTCATCCGGGACAGTTGACGAGCAGTACTTC.

The J gene is TRBJ2-3, the V gene TRBV21-1; the D call of TRBD1 is as the table states it, not checked on the DNA. TRBV21-1 is a documented pseudogene. The CDR3 is made up of 14 amino acids. The CDR3 region has the DNA TGTGCCAGCAGCAATGGGACAGACACAGATACGCAGTATTTT. Translating it yields CASSNGTDTDTQYF.

CDR3 DNA: TGTGCCAGCAGTCCCGCGGGAGCGGGGGGAAGAGATACGCAGTATTTT. It specifies CASSPAGAGGRDTQYF. The chain joins TRBV6-6 to TRBJ2-3; TRBD2 agrees at 9 bases. Germline V lookup: CDR1 MNHNY, CDR2 SVGAGI (reference sequence). CDR3 size: 16 residues. With 5 bases clipped from V and 5 bases from J, the junction kept 11 bases outside the gene matches.

CDR3 amino acids: CASSHTQTASSYSNQPQHF. The CDR3 region has the DNA TGCGCCAGCAGCCACACACAGACAGCATCCTCGTATAGCAATCAGCCCCAGCATTTT. The rearrangement links TRBV4-1 to TRBJ1-5; D perhaps matches TRBD1 (5 bases). The CDR3 totals 19 residues. Looked up from germline, CDR1 is MGHRA and CDR2 is YSYEKL. V dropped 3 bases and J dropped 0 bases, with 21 bases sitting between them.

The CDR3 spells CASSLIGAGRLGEQYF. Written as DNA, the CDR3 is TGTGCCAGCAGCTTAATAGGGGCGGGAAGACTAGGCGAGCAGTACTTC. The chain has TRBV11-2 and TRBJ2-7, with D possibly TRBD2 on 6 matching bases. Germline V gene lookup returns CDR1 SGHAT and CDR2 FQNNGV. This CDR3 contains 16 residues. Deletions cut 2 bases from V and 6 bases from J, with 20 bases between.

The chain joins TRBV18 to TRBJ1-3; perhaps TRBD1 as D (5 bases). Germline CDR1 and CDR2: KGHSH and LQKENI. V gave up 1 base and J gave up 2 bases, with 9 bases separating them. The CDR3 extends over 15 amino acids. As DNA, the CDR3 is TGTGCCAGCTCACCACAGGGGTCGCCTGGAAACACCATATATTTT. Protein product: CASSPQGSPGNTIYF.

The genes are TRBV19 and TRBJ1-3; D not certain. The CDR3 covers 15 residues. V was trimmed by 6 bases and J by 7 bases, leaving 19 bases between them. The germline V gene has CDR1 LNHDA and CDR2 SQIVND (reference sequence). CDR3 bases: TGTGCCAGTAGCCGACGGGTCTCCGGTTTGAACACCATATATTTT. Translated: CASSRRVSGLNTIYF.